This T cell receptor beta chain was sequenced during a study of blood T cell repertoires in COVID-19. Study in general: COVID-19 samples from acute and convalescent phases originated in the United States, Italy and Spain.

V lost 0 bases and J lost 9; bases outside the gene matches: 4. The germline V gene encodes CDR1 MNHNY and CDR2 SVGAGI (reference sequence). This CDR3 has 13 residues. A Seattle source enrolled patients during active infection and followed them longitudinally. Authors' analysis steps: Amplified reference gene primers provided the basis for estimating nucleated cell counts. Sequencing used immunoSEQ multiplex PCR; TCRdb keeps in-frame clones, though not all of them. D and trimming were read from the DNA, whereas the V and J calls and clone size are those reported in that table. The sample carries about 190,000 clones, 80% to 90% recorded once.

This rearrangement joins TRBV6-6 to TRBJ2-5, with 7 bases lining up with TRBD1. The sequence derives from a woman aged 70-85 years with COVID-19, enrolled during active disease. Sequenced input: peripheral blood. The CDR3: CASSYSTGWAQYF. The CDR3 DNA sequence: TGTGCCAGCAGTTACTCGACAGGGTGGGCCCAGTACTTC.